A selection of T cell receptor beta chains follows, all from one sample in a study of T cell responses to AZD1222 COVID-19 vaccine. Some clones are missing from TCRdb's copy, which holds only in-frame ones; the method was immunoSEQ multiplex PCR. The sample shows some 120,000 clones, around 88% of them seen only once. The sequences come from peripheral blood, collected on day 0 of AZD1222 vaccination. The receptors stem from an adult in good health. Each CDR3 is given with its conserved first and last residue. D genes are given only for firm matches. A clone size is listed for some rows: how often the clone was seen (once, few, many), or a class if it is expanded.

V: TRBV19
length: 17
J: TRBJ2-4
D: TRBD1
size: NA
DNA: TGTGCCAGTAGTATGACAGGGCAGCTCATAGCCAAAAACATTCAGTACTTC
CDR3: CASSMTGQLIAKNIQYF

V: TRBV7-9
length: 13
J: TRBJ1-5
D: NA
size: NA
DNA: TGTGCCAGCAGCTTAACCGGGGTTCAGCCCCAGCATTTT
CDR3: CASSLTGVQPQHF

V: TRBV23-1
length: 15
J: TRBJ2-4
D: TRBD1
size: NA
DNA: TGCGCCAGCAGTTACAGGGGGCGGGGGCAAAACATTCAGTACTTC
CDR3: CASSYRGRGQNIQYF

V: TRBV28
length: 13
J: TRBJ1-2
D: TRBD1
size: NA
DNA: TGTGCCAGCAGTGTGACAGGGTTGAGAGGCTACACCTTC
CDR3: CASSVTGLRGYTF

V: TRBV20-1
length: 10
J: TRBJ2-5
D: NA
size: NA
DNA: TGCAGTGCTGGTAGCGGGACCCAGTACTTC
CDR3: CSAGSGTQYF

V: TRBV9
length: 14
J: TRBJ1-3
D: NA
size: NA
DNA: TGTGCCAGCAGCGGACTGAGCTCTGGAAACACCATATATTTT
CDR3: CASSGLSSGNTIYF

V: TRBV19
length: 13
J: TRBJ1-1
D: NA
size: once
DNA: TGTGCCAGTCACCGGGGGGCCGACACTGAAGCTTTCTTT
CDR3: CASHRGADTEAFF

V: TRBV7-3
length: 18
J: TRBJ1-2
D: TRBD1
size: few
DNA: TGTGCCAGCAGCTTAACAAGACAGGGTCCCCAAGCCCTATATGGCTACACCTTC
CDR3: CASSLTRQGPQALYGYTF

V: TRBV7-8
length: 16
J: TRBJ2-3
D: TRBD2
size: NA
DNA: TGTGCCAGCAGCAAAAGACTAGCGGGAGTTGGAGATACGCAGTATTTT
CDR3: CASSKRLAGVGDTQYF

V: TRBV9
length: 16
J: TRBJ2-7
D: NA
size: NA
DNA: TGTGCCAGCAGCGTAGTGGCGGGGACGCCATATTACGAGCAGTACTTC
CDR3: CASSVVAGTPYYEQYF

V: TRBV5-6
length: 12
J: TRBJ2-2
D: NA
size: NA
DNA: TGTGCCAGCAGCCTGCTGAGCGGGGAGCTGTTTTTT
CDR3: CASSLLSGELFF

V: TRBV4-2
length: 14
J: TRBJ2-1
D: NA
size: NA
DNA: TGTGCCAGCAGCCAAGAGCGGTCTTACAATGAGCAGTTCTTC
CDR3: CASSQERSYNEQFF

V: TRBV7-2
length: 16
J: TRBJ2-7
D: TRBD1
size: NA
DNA: TGTGCCAGCAGCCCGCGACAGGGGGGAAACTCCTACGAGCAGTACTTC
CDR3: CASSPRQGGNSYEQYF

V: TRBV23-1
length: 16
J: TRBJ2-7
D: TRBD1
size: NA
DNA: TGCGCCAGCAGTCATCTCCGGGACAGGGGATTCTACGAGCAGTACTTC
CDR3: CASSHLRDRGFYEQYF

V: TRBV7-9
length: 17
J: TRBJ1-6
D: TRBD1
size: NA
DNA: TGTGCCAGCAGCTTACCCCGGACAGGGAGCTATAATTCACCCCTCCACTTT
CDR3: CASSLPRTGSYNSPLHF